These 17 T cell receptor beta chains originate from one sample sequenced in a study of blood T cell repertoires in COVID-19. TCRdb's copy holds only in-frame clones and misses some; the assay was immunoSEQ multiplex PCR. The profile shows roughly 130,000 clones, about 70% of them singletons. The specimen was peripheral blood. The receptors were sampled from an elderly man with acute or convalescent COVID-19.

This chain uses TRBV9 with TRBJ1-6, with D unresolved. The CDR3 sequence is 13 residues long. CDR1 is SGDLS, CDR2 YYNGEE, per germline. The V end was cut by 2 bases, the J end by 7 bases, with 7 bases between. The CDR3 DNA reads as TGTGCCAGCAGCGTCCTCAGGAATTCACCCCTCCACTTT. This gives the protein CASSVLRNSPLHF.

The chain combines TRBV14 with TRBJ2-1; D may be TRBD2 (6 bases). Germline V CDR1 and CDR2: SGHDN, FVKESK. The V gene lost 3 bases and the J gene lost 4 bases, with 25 bases spanning the gap. There are 19 residues in the CDR3. The CDR3 spells CASSQSVMVRGTRYNEQFF. As DNA, the CDR3 is TGTGCCAGCAGCCAGTCAGTTATGGTTCGGGGGACGCGATACAATGAGCAGTTCTTC.

V usage is TRBV7-8 and J usage is TRBJ2-1; tentatively, D is TRBD1 (5 bases). The CDR3 sequence is 17 residues long. The germline gives CDR1 SGHVS, CDR2 FQNEAQ. V lost 0 bases and J lost 6, with 18 bases in between. The CDR3 region is CASSLAQALDGPNEQFF. Here the CDR3 DNA reads TGTGCCAGCAGCTTAGCACAGGCCCTGGACGGTCCCAATGAGCAGTTCTTC.

The V and J genes are TRBV7-6 and TRBJ2-3; 15 nucleotides agree with TRBD2. V was pared by 1 base and J by 3 bases, with 2 bases of the junction left unmatched. The CDR3 consists of 17 residues. Germline loops: CDR1 SGHVS, CDR2 FNYEAQ. CDR3 nucleotides: TGTGCCAGCAGCTTAGGGACTAGCGGGGGGGCAACAGATACGCAGTATTTT. Encoded protein: CASSLGTSGGATDTQYF. Based on the CDR3 plus reference TRBV7-6 and TRBJ2-3, the full variable domain is GAGVSQSPRYKVTKRGQDVALRCDPISGHVSLYWYRQALGQGPEFLTYFNYEAQQDKSGLPNDRFSAERPEGSISTLTIQRTEQRDSAMYRCASSLGTSGGATDTQYFGPGTRLTVL.

The rearrangement links TRBV7-2 to TRBJ1-3; D gene uncertain. The CDR3 covers 14 residues. V gave up 5 bases and J gave up 0 bases, with 8 bases separating them. From germline, CDR1 is SGHTA and CDR2 FQGNSA. The CDR3 here is CASSPHGSGNTIYF. Here the CDR3 DNA reads TGTGCCAGCAGCCCTCACGGCTCTGGAAACACCATATATTTT.

The chain recombines TRBV27 with TRBJ2-1; perhaps TRBD2 as D (5 bases). There are 15 residues in the CDR3. Looked up from germline, CDR1 is MNHEY and CDR2 is SMNVEV (reference sequence). The ends were cut back, 5 bases at V and 4 bases at J, with 15 bases in the middle. CDR3 sequence: CASSLDSTIYNEQFF. The CDR3 DNA reads TGTGCCAGCAGTCTGGACTCGACCATATACAATGAGCAGTTCTTC.

This clone appeared a single time. This sequence joins TRBV6-2 or TRBV6-3 and TRBJ2-1, with D uncertain. V was cut by 4 bases and J by 6 bases, with 13 bases left in between. Germline CDR1 and CDR2: MNHEY and SVGEGT. This CDR3 spans 14 amino acids. Written as DNA, the CDR3 is TGTGCCAGCAGTTGGCCACCCATTGTCAATGAGCAGTTCTTC. This codes for CASSWPPIVNEQFF.

V gene TRBV11-3 combines with J gene TRBJ2-1; D not resolved. The CDR3 loop spans 12 amino acids. The germline V and J ends were trimmed by 4 bases and 10 bases, with 11 bases remaining between them. Germline loops: CDR1 SGHNT, CDR2 YENEEA. CDR3 sequence: CASSSEFREQFF. For the CDR3, the DNA is TGTGCCAGCAGCTCCGAGTTCAGGGAGCAGTTCTTC.

In this sample, this clone turned up a few times. The V and J genes are TRBV3-1 (or the pseudogene TRBV3-2) and TRBJ1-2; 7 positions match TRBD1. The ends lost 4 bases at V and 6 bases at J; junction bases unmatched: 5. This CDR3 has 13 residues. Germline V gene sequence: CDR1 LGHDT, CDR2 YNNKEL (reference sequence). In DNA form, the CDR3 reads TGTGCCAGCAGCCTGAGGGGGCTTAATGGCTACACCTTC. Its protein product is CASSLRGLNGYTF.

The sample holds a few counts of this clone. This rearrangement joins TRBV7-9 to TRBJ2-7; possibly TRBD2 for D (6 bases). The germline gives CDR1 SEHNR, CDR2 FQNEAQ (reference sequence). The CDR3 length is 14 residues. Trimming removed 6 bases at V and 5 bases at J, with 17 bases between. DNA for the CDR3: TGTGCCAGCAGTTATACACGGGGGATCAACGAGCAGTACTTC. Residues: CASSYTRGINEQYF.

This rearrangement joins TRBV6-2 or TRBV6-3 to TRBJ1-5; D call uncertain. The germline V gene has CDR1 MNHEY and CDR2 SVGEGT. CDR3 length equals 13 residues. The V end was cut by 4 bases, the J end by 9 bases, with 13 bases between. CDR3: CASSSGPSGPQHF. The DNA for the CDR3 is TGTGCCAGCAGTTCCGGCCCCAGCGGGCCCCAGCATTTT.

This chain uses TRBV28 with TRBJ2-3; 13 bases are shared with TRBD2. J was trimmed by 4 bases and V by 5 bases; bases with no gene match: 9. There are 17 residues in the CDR3. Germline V lookup: CDR1 MDHEN, CDR2 SYDVKM. As DNA, the CDR3 is TGTGCCAGCAGTACTAGCGGGGGGGCCAAAGGGCCAGATACGCAGTATTTT. Residues: CASSTSGGAKGPDTQYF.

The chain has TRBV7-2 and TRBJ1-2; weak D call: TRBD1 (5 bases). V gave up 0 bases and J gave up 4 bases, with 21 bases separating them. The germline V gene has CDR1 SGHTA and CDR2 FQGNSA. The CDR3 sequence is 18 residues long. The CDR3 nucleotides read TGTGCCAGCAGCTTAGCGCCGGATCGCCTGGGGCAGCCCTATGGCTACACCTTC. This translates into CASSLAPDRLGQPYGYTF.

CDR3 amino acids: CASSLTGGSYNEQFF. As DNA, the CDR3 is TGTGCCAGCAGTTTGACAGGGGGCTCCTACAATGAGCAGTTCTTC. V usage is TRBV2 and J usage is TRBJ2-1; 9 nucleotides match TRBD1. This CDR3 region has 15 residues. CDR1 is SNHLY, CDR2 FYNNEI, per germline. Trimming cost V 5 bases and J 0 bases; bases outside gene matches: 2.

The chain is built from TRBV5-1 and TRBJ1-2; D is unclear. The germline V gene encodes CDR1 SGHRS and CDR2 YFSETQ. Trimming removed 2 bases at V and 3 bases at J, with 8 bases between. This CDR3 contains 13 residues. CDR3 sequence (DNA): TGCGCCAGCAGCTTAGGAGACGACTATGGCTACACCTTC. Amino acids: CASSLGDDYGYTF.

This clone showed up just a few times. The chain has TRBV7-9 and TRBJ2-5, with D unclear. This CDR3 has 12 amino acids. Germline CDR1 is SEHNR and CDR2 is FQNEAQ (reference sequence). Trimming cost V 5 bases and J 5 bases, with 9 bases left between them. The DNA for the CDR3 is TGTGCCAGCAGCCTATCTTCGGAGACCCAGTACTTC. Protein: CASSLSSETQYF.

This clone was seen once. The V and J genes are TRBV29-1 and TRBJ2-7, with 7 bases that match TRBD1. Germline CDR1 SQVTM, CDR2 ANQGSEA. CDR3 length: 12 residues. The V and J ends lost 7 bases and 1 base, in that order; junction bases with no gene match: 4. CDR3 coding DNA: TGCAGCGCGGGACAGTTTTCCTACGAGCAGTACTTC. Encoded protein: CSAGQFSYEQYF.